A selection of T cell receptor beta chains follows, all from one sample in a study of vaccination and CD4 T cells after COVID-19. TCRdb recomputed calls from the PCR reads with MiXCR, one row per CDR3 protein. The sample has about 8,400 distinct CDR3 sequences, roughly 40% seen once; the top ten hold approximately 19%. Antigens for these TCRs are unknown. Sequencing was performed on CD4+ T cells from blood, cultured in vitro. The receptors come from a human donor in good health. The CDR3 runs from the conserved cysteine through the conserved F or W.

V gene: TRBV15; CDR3 length: 16; CDR3 protein: CATSRDSSGMTYEQYF
V gene: TRBV30; CDR3 length: 15; CDR3 protein: CAWSVLGFLNQPQHF
V gene: TRBV6-1; CDR3 length: 14; CDR3 protein: CASRWGPPYNEQFF
V gene: TRBV5-4; CDR3 length: 14; CDR3 protein: CASSLDGGDQPQHF
V gene: TRBV6-1; CDR3 length: 14; CDR3 protein: CASSADSRLNIQYF
V gene: TRBV6-1; CDR3 length: 17; CDR3 protein: CASTTLGKTGGHTEAFF
V gene: TRBV10-3; CDR3 length: 15; CDR3 protein: CAISESTVRNTEAFF
V gene: TRBV6-1; CDR3 length: 14; CDR3 protein: CASSGGTASLGYTF
V gene: TRBV29-1; CDR3 length: 15; CDR3 protein: CSVEDTADSYNEQFF
V gene: TRBV6-1; CDR3 length: 15; CDR3 protein: CASRNRGGLNQPQHF
V gene: TRBV6-1; CDR3 length: 15; CDR3 protein: CASSERSPGSEGYTF
V gene: TRBV30; CDR3 length: 14; CDR3 protein: CAWRPQVRNTEAFF
V gene: TRBV19; CDR3 length: 14; CDR3 protein: CALRSGGPTGELFF
V gene: TRBV20-1; CDR3 length: 14; CDR3 protein: CSARGTRGVNEQFF
V gene: TRBV11-2; CDR3 length: 15; CDR3 protein: CASSLGMRGEETQYF
V gene: TRBV28; CDR3 length: 15; CDR3 protein: CASPRRQDLHQPQHF
V gene: TRBV7-2; CDR3 length: 16; CDR3 protein: CASSSRLAGESWEQYF
V gene: TRBV10-1; CDR3 length: 17; CDR3 protein: CASSEGLAGESKNIQYF
V gene: TRBV7-2; CDR3 length: 13; CDR3 protein: CASSLLLEGPQHF
V gene: TRBV28; CDR3 length: 15; CDR3 protein: CASSNGGGRTDTQYF
V gene: TRBV12-3/TRBV12-4; CDR3 length: 15; CDR3 protein: CASSPTGESNQPQHF
V gene: TRBV7-2; CDR3 length: 17; CDR3 protein: CASSLGHGVAVSIEQFF
V gene: TRBV2; CDR3 length: 15; CDR3 protein: CASSEGWRGNSPLHF
V gene: TRBV7-7; CDR3 length: 13; CDR3 protein: CASMAGGEETQYF
V gene: TRBV6-2/TRBV6-3; CDR3 length: 15; CDR3 protein: CASSYSTSQADTQYF
V gene: TRBV7-8; CDR3 length: 15; CDR3 protein: CASSLTGQVNYGYTF
V gene: TRBV20-1; CDR3 length: 13; CDR3 protein: CSAVAGASYEQYF
V gene: TRBV7-7; CDR3 length: 15; CDR3 protein: CASSLASVHTGELFF
V gene: TRBV5-1; CDR3 length: 14; CDR3 protein: CASSPVSSVYEQYF
V gene: TRBV28; CDR3 length: 14; CDR3 protein: CASSLIDKGGPQHF
V gene: TRBV29-1; CDR3 length: 15; CDR3 protein: CSARDNDRANYGYTF
V gene: TRBV20-1; CDR3 length: 14; CDR3 protein: CSADRLAGGGEQYF
V gene: TRBV27; CDR3 length: 15; CDR3 protein: CASSYLGGWDQPQHF
V gene: TRBV19; CDR3 length: 14; CDR3 protein: CASRGTDLSSPLHF
V gene: TRBV28; CDR3 length: 15; CDR3 protein: CASSLFRGKNTEAFF
V gene: TRBV6-1; CDR3 length: 16; CDR3 protein: CASSAARGRANTEAFF